These 19 T cell receptor beta chains originate from one sample sequenced in a study of cytomegalovirus exposure and HLA in healthy donors. The PCR made use of 60 Vbeta and 13 Jbeta primers. Measured with immunoSEQ multiplex PCR; TCRdb has only the in-frame clones, and not every one. The table shows under 150,000 clones, with approximately 82% occurring only once. The sample taken for sequencing was PBMCs. The receptors were gathered from a man aged 45 to 65 in good health and CMV-seronegative.

The V call is TRBV6-5, the J call TRBJ2-1; 9 nucleotides match TRBD1. The V and J ends lost 6 bases and 6 bases, in that order; junction bases with no gene match: 12. Germline values: CDR1 MNHEY, CDR2 SVGAGI. The CDR3 runs to 16 residues. DNA for the CDR3: TGTGCCAGCAGCTACCACCCGGGACAGGGTAGCAATGAGCAGTTCTTC. As protein: CASSYHPGQGSNEQFF.

The rearrangement links TRBV29-1 to TRBJ1-6; no clear D. The CDR3 extends over 14 amino acids. Germline CDR1 reads SQVTM; CDR2 reads ANQGSEA. Deletions cut 5 bases from V and 4 bases from J, with 12 bases between. DNA for the CDR3: TGCAGCGTTCCGATCGGAGGGTATAATTCACCCCTCCACTTT. Translating gives CSVPIGGYNSPLHF. Filled out from reference TRBV29-1 and TRBJ1-6, the complete variable domain reads SAVISQKPSRDICQRGTSLTIQCQVDSQVTMMFWYRQQPGQSLTLIATANQGSEATYESGFVIDKFPISRPNLTFSTLTVSNMSPEDSSIYLCSVPIGGYNSPLHFGNGTRLTVT.

The chain couples TRBV2 to TRBJ1-1, with D maybe TRBD1 (6 bases). Germline V gives CDR1 SNHLY, CDR2 FYNNEI. The CDR3 is made up of 15 amino acids. V was cut by 3 bases and J by 1 base, with 12 bases left in between. The DNA for the CDR3 is TGTGCCAGCAGTGAGGACAGCCTTCAGAACACTGAAGCTTTCTTT. It yields the protein CASSEDSLQNTEAFF.

This chain connects TRBV18 to TRBJ2-7, with D possibly matching TRBD1 (5 bases). Trimming pared 4 bases from V and 4 bases from J, leaving 11 bases between. CDR1 KGHSH and CDR2 LQKENI come from the germline V gene. The CDR3 has 13 amino acids. CDR3 loop: CASSLRQLYEQYF. The DNA for the CDR3 is TGTGCCAGCTCACTTAGACAGCTTTACGAGCAGTACTTC.

This clone came up a few times. The CDR3 sequence is CASSREPLDTQYF. The CDR3 DNA sequence: TGCGCCAGCAGCCGGGAACCTTTGGATACGCAGTATTTT. The V gene is TRBV5-1, the J gene TRBJ2-3, with D possibly TRBD2 on 5 matching bases. The CDR3 is 13 residues long. Germline V gene sequence: CDR1 SGHRS, CDR2 YFSETQ. The V end lost 4 bases, the J end lost 6 bases, and 12 bases lay between the germline ends.

This clone was observed a single time. This rearrangement joins TRBV6-5 to TRBJ2-3; no definite D call. Trimming stripped 7 bases from V and 1 base from J, with 9 bases between. This CDR3 has 13 residues. The germline V gene has CDR1 MNHEY and CDR2 SVGAGI. The CDR3 loop is CASTSPGTDTQYF. The CDR3 bases are TGTGCCAGCACCTCACCAGGCACAGATACGCAGTATTTT.

CDR3 residues: CASSFNRGNEQFF. In DNA, the CDR3 is TGTGCCAGCAGCTTTAACAGGGGCAATGAGCAGTTCTTC. The genes are TRBV7-2 and TRBJ2-1; 7 nucleotides line up with TRBD1. V trimming: 3 bases; J trimming: 6 bases; junction bases outside the gene matches: 2. This CDR3 contains 13 residues. CDR1 is SGHTA and CDR2 is FQGNSA in the germline V gene.

This clone has only a few counts. This chain links TRBV2 with TRBJ1-6; D may be TRBD1 (5 bases). The germline gives CDR1 SNHLY, CDR2 FYNNEI. Trimming took off 3 bases at V and 10 bases at J, with 13 bases between the two ends. The CDR3 is 14 amino acids. This CDR3 is CASSEVGRRSPLHF. The CDR3 DNA reads as TGTGCCAGCAGTGAGGTGGGGCGGCGATCACCCCTCCACTTT. The full variable domain, in which reference TRBV2 and TRBJ1-6 provide the parts outside the CDR3, is EPEVTQTPSHQVTQMGQEVILRCVPISNHLYFYWYRQILGQKVEFLVSFYNNEISEKSEIFDDQFSVERPDGSNFTLKIRSTKLEDSAMYFCASSEVGRRSPLHFGNGTRLTVT.

V and J are TRBV30 and TRBJ2-7, with no clear D. V gave up 3 bases and J gave up 3 bases, with 12 bases separating them. This CDR3 has 13 residues. From germline, CDR1 is GTSNPN and CDR2 SVGIG (reference sequence). CDR3 amino acids: CAWSRDILYEQYF. CDR3 coding DNA: TGTGCCTGGAGCCGAGACATCCTCTACGAGCAGTACTTC. Drawing the rest from reference TRBV30 and TRBJ2-7, the complete variable domain is SQTIHQWPATLVQPVGSPLSLECTVEGTSNPNLYWYRQAAGRGLQLLFYSVGIGQISSEVPQNLSASRPQDRQFILSSKKLLLSDSGFYLCAWSRDILYEQYFGPGTRLTVT.

In its sample, this clone was seen a few times. The rearrangement uses TRBV6-6 and TRBJ1-1; no definite D call. Germline V gives CDR1 MNHNY, CDR2 SVGAGI (reference sequence). This CDR3 region has 13 residues. Trimming cost V 0 bases and J 11 bases, with 13 bases left between them. The CDR3 nucleotides read TGTGCCAGCAGTTACTCAGAGGCTAGCCAGGCTTTCTTT. It codes for CASSYSEASQAFF.

The gene calls are TRBV19 and TRBJ2-6; 7 bases agree with TRBD1. The CDR3 loop spans 17 amino acids. Per the germline V gene, CDR1 is LNHDA and CDR2 is SQIVND (reference sequence). The trim removed 5 bases at V and 1 base at J, leaving 8 bases unmatched. DNA of the CDR3: TGTGCCAGTAGTGGAACAGGGGAAGGATCTGGGGCCAACGTCCTGACTTTC. It is translated as CASSGTGEGSGANVLTF.

The chain uses TRBV30 and TRBJ1-6; D uncertain. There are 15 residues in the CDR3. The germline V and J ends were trimmed by 0 bases and 0 bases, with 6 bases remaining between them. Looked up from germline, CDR1 is GTSNPN and CDR2 is SVGIG (reference sequence). The CDR3 sequence is CAWSVESSYNSPLHF. CDR3 nucleotide sequence: TGTGCCTGGAGTGTAGAGAGCTCCTATAATTCACCCCTCCACTTT.

The rearrangement links TRBV7-8 to TRBJ1-4; TRBD1 aligns across 8 bases. The germline V gene encodes CDR1 SGHVS and CDR2 FQNEAQ. Trimming removed 2 bases from V and 6 bases from J; junction bases left unmatched: 5. The CDR3 is 15 residues long. CDR3 sequence: CASSLQGARYEKLFF. CDR3 coding DNA: TGTGCCAGCAGCTTACAGGGGGCTAGGTATGAAAAACTGTTTTTT.

The V and J genes are TRBV5-1 and TRBJ2-5, with 8 bases fitting TRBD1. The germline V gene encodes CDR1 SGHRS and CDR2 YFSETQ. Trimming cost V 4 bases and J 5 bases; bases outside gene matches: 7. CDR3 length equals 14 residues. CDR3: CASSTGQGLETQYF. CDR3 DNA: TGCGCCAGCAGCACCGGACAGGGACTGGAGACCCAGTACTTC.

V and J are TRBV27 and TRBJ1-5; weak D call: TRBD1 (5 bases). The CDR3 has 14 residues. The germline V gene encodes CDR1 MNHEY and CDR2 SMNVEV (reference sequence). Deletions cut 3 bases from V and 3 bases from J, with 9 bases between. The CDR3 sequence is CASSLQGLNQPQHF. The DNA for the CDR3 is TGTGCCAGCAGTTTGCAGGGCCTCAATCAGCCCCAGCATTTT.

About this clone itself: The junction departs from the called germline gene at one end, perhaps through a read error. In the same sample, other DNA sequences code for this CDR3. This chain joins TRBV4-3 and TRBJ1-1, with TRBD1 as a possible D gene (6 bases). Per the germline V gene, CDR1 is LGHNA and CDR2 is YSLEER. This CDR3 contains 17 residues. CDR3 protein: CASSQGAVGMGNTEAFF. As DNA, the CDR3 is TGCGCCAGCAGCCAGGGGGCTGTGGGGATGGGGAACACGGAAGCTTTCTTT.

The genes are TRBV6-1 and TRBJ2-7; 7 bases fit TRBD1. From germline, CDR1 is MNHNS and CDR2 SASEGT. The trim removed 3 bases at V and 3 bases at J, leaving 5 bases unmatched. This CDR3 has 14 amino acids. CDR3 loop: CASSETGQDYEQYF. The CDR3 nucleotides read TGTGCCAGCAGTGAGACAGGACAGGACTACGAGCAGTACTTC.

This rearrangement joins TRBV5-1 to TRBJ1-2; D gene uncertain. This CDR3 comprises 14 residues. Germline V lookup: CDR1 SGHRS, CDR2 YFSETQ. Trimming left V 4 bases short and J 7 bases short, with 17 bases between. The CDR3 protein is CASSAISEEGGYTF. CDR3 coding DNA: TGCGCCAGCAGCGCGATATCAGAAGAGGGTGGCTACACCTTC.

A single count supports this clone. V usage is TRBV5-5 and J usage is TRBJ2-5; D unresolved. Germline V gene sequence: CDR1 SGHKS, CDR2 YYEKEE (reference sequence). Trimming cost V 2 bases and J 5 bases, with 4 bases left between them. This CDR3 is built from 11 residues. CDR3 coding DNA: TGTGCCAGCAGCTTCGTGGAGACCCAGTACTTC. It specifies CASSFVETQYF.